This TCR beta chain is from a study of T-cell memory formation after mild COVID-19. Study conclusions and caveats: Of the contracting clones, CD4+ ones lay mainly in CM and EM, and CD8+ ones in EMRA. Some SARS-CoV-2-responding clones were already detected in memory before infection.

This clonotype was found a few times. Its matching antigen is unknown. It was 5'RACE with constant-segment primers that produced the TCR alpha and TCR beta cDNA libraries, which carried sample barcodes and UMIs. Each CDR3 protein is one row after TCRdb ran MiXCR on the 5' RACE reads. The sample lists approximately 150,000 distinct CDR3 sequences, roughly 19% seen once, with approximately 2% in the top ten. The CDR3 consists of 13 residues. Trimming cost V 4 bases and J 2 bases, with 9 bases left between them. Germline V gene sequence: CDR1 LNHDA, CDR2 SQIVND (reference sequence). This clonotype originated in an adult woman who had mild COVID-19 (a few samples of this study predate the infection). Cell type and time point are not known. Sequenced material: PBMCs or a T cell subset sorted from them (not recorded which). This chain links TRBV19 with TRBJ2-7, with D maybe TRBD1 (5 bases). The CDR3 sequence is CASSTATAYEQYF. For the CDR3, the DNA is TGTGCCAGTAGTACCGCGACAGCCTACGAGCAGTACTTC.